This T cell receptor beta chain came from a study of T cells in localized non-small cell lung cancer. Study-level findings and limits: Longer survival (overall) was linked to higher T cell density in blood. Turning up in adjacent lung were a median around 60 of the top 100 tumor clones. Uninvolved adjacent lung showed peak T cell clonality, exceeding tumor.

With respect to this clone: Antigen unknown.

Data came from immunoSEQ multiplex PCR; TCRdb stores just in-frame clones and leaves some out. Counted here are some 16,000 clones, about 89% occurring once; the ten biggest clones make up more than 3%. This CDR3 region has 11 residues. Germline CDR1 reads GTSNPN; CDR2 reads SVGIG (reference sequence). Trimming pared 7 bases from V and 7 bases from J, leaving 13 bases between. The source was peripheral blood, collected before any cancer treatment. The rearrangement links TRBV30 to TRBJ1-2; D is uncertain. The origin of this receptor is a male donor older than 55 with stage II squamous cell lung carcinoma. CDR3 residues: CASPATRGYTF. CDR3 bases: TGTGCCTCCCCCGCGACTCGTGGCTACACCTTC.